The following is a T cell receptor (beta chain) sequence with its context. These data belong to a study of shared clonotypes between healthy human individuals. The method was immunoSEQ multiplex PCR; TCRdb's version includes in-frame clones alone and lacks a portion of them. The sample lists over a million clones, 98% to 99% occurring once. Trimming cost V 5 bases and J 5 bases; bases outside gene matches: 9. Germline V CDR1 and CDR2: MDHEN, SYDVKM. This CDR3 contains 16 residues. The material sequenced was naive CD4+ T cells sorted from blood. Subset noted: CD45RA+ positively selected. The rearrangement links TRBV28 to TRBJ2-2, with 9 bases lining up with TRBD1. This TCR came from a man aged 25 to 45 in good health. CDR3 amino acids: CASSPNTGTGTGELFF. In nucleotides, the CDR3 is TGTGCCAGCAGTCCCAATACCGGGACAGGGACCGGGGAGCTGTTTTTT.